These T cell receptor beta chains were read from a single sample in a study of blood T cell repertoires in COVID-19. Profiled with immunoSEQ multiplex PCR; TCRdb holds only in-frame clones, not every one. The sample lists around 130,000 clones; 84% were seen once. The sequenced sample was peripheral blood. All receptors derive from a human donor in a cohort sampled during active COVID-19. Both conserved end residues are part of each CDR3. D genes are given only for firm matches. Clone size is not always given. Where it is, it says once, few, many or a class for expanded clones.

v_gene	abundance	d_gene	j_gene	CDR3aa	CDR3nt
TRBV5-1	.	TRBD1	TRBJ1-2	CASSGRTGGTRFPYGYTF	TGCGCCAGCAGCGGACGGACAGGGGGCACGAGATTTCCTTATGGCTACACCTTC
TRBV6-4	.	TRBD1	TRBJ1-5	CASSPAGTGGRGQPQHF	TGTGCCAGCAGTCCGGCCGGGACAGGGGGCAGAGGTCAGCCCCAGCATTTT
TRBV7-3	.	TRBD2	TRBJ2-3	CASSSLAGRDTQYF	TGTGCCAGCAGCTCCCTAGCGGGGCGAGATACGCAGTATTTT
TRBV11-2	few	.	TRBJ2-2	CASSLGVRATGELFF	TGTGCCAGCAGCTTAGGGGTCAGGGCGACCGGGGAGCTGTTTTTT
TRBV5-4	.	.	TRBJ1-2	CASSSGGPGGLLLDGYTF	TGTGCCAGCAGCTCGGGGGGGCCAGGAGGACTTTTACTGGATGGCTACACCTTC
TRBV3-1/TRBV3-2	.	.	TRBJ1-5	CASSQEILGLGNQPQHF	TGTGCCAGCAGCCAAGAGATTTTGGGGCTTGGCAATCAGCCCCAGCATTTT
TRBV5-4	.	.	TRBJ1-1	CASSLKGSKRGTEAFF	TGTGCCAGCAGCTTGAAGGGGTCAAAGCGGGGCACTGAAGCTTTCTTT
TRBV5-6	.	.	TRBJ1-1	CASSLAGALMNTEAFF	TGTGCCAGCAGCTTGGCAGGGGCCCTAATGAACACTGAAGCTTTCTTT
TRBV11-2	.	TRBD2	TRBJ2-7	CASSPRTSGGPDPTYEQYF	TGTGCCAGCAGCCCAAGGACTAGCGGGGGGCCAGATCCCACCTACGAGCAGTACTTC
TRBV5-1	.	.	TRBJ1-1	CASSSLQGKSTEAFF	TGCGCCAGCAGCTCGTTACAGGGCAAGAGCACTGAAGCTTTCTTT
TRBV19	.	.	TRBJ1-2	CASSIGGGGDYGYTF	TGTGCCAGTAGTATAGGAGGCGGCGGGGACTATGGCTACACCTTC
TRBV24-1	.	.	TRBJ2-2	CATSGGPGELFF	TGTGCCACCAGTGGGGGCCCCGGGGAGCTGTTTTTT
TRBV5-1	.	TRBD1	TRBJ2-5	CASRPGTGVSLGETQYF	TGCGCCAGCAGACCTGGGACAGGGGTGTCTTTAGGAGAGACCCAGTACTTC
TRBV7-8	.	TRBD1	TRBJ1-2	CASSLGQTNYGYTF	TGTGCCAGCAGCTTGGGACAGACTAACTATGGCTACACCTTC
TRBV7-9	.	TRBD1	TRBJ2-2	CASSPNRGRSGELFF	TGTGCCAGCAGCCCAAACAGGGGGCGGTCCGGGGAGCTGTTTTTT
TRBV11-2	.	TRBD1	TRBJ2-5	CASSLGTGGGEETQYF	TGTGCCAGCAGCCTGGGAACAGGGGGTGGCGAAGAGACCCAGTACTTC
TRBV6-2/TRBV6-3	once	TRBD2	TRBJ2-3	CASRPPGLAGGPGTQYF	TGTGCCAGCAGACCTCCGGGACTAGCGGGGGGGCCTGGTACGCAGTATTTT
TRBV19	few	.	TRBJ2-1	CASSISPGGGNEQFF	TGTGCCAGTAGTATAAGTCCTGGGGGCGGCAATGAGCAGTTCTTC
TRBV6-5	.	.	TRBJ2-7	CASSYSNRASGYEQYF	TGTGCCAGCAGTTACTCGAACAGGGCCTCCGGCTACGAGCAGTACTTC
TRBV5-5	.	.	TRBJ2-7	CASSFWVGSAEQYF	TGTGCCAGCAGCTTTTGGGTCGGTAGCGCCGAGCAGTACTTC
TRBV19	.	.	TRBJ1-3	CASSIFSGDTIYF	TGTGCCAGTAGTATATTCTCAGGGGACACCATATATTTT
TRBV18	.	TRBD1	TRBJ2-4	CASSPPGDRTLQYF	TGTGCCAGCTCACCACCAGGGGACAGAACCCTTCAGTACTTC
TRBV21-1	.	.	TRBJ2-2	CASARDRNTGELFF	TGTGCCAGTGCCCGGGACAGGAACACCGGGGAGCTGTTTTTT
TRBV3-1/TRBV3-2	.	.	TRBJ1-3	CASSPPGEAGNTIYF	TGTGCCAGCAGCCCCCCGGGGGAGGCTGGAAACACCATATATTTT
TRBV18	.	.	TRBJ2-3	CASSLNVGAGDTQYF	TGTGCCAGCTCACTCAACGTCGGGGCGGGGGATACGCAGTATTTT
TRBV9	.	.	TRBJ2-2	CASSPWDSSTGELFF	TGTGCCAGCAGCCCCTGGGACTCCAGCACCGGGGAGCTGTTTTTT
TRBV9	.	TRBD2	TRBJ2-5	CASSQGTSGGQETQYF	TGTGCCAGCAGCCAAGGGACTAGCGGAGGCCAAGAGACCCAGTACTTC
TRBV19	.	TRBD1	TRBJ1-1	CASSMDRERNTEAFF	TGTGCCAGTAGTATGGACAGGGAGCGGAACACTGAAGCTTTCTTT
TRBV5-1	.	.	TRBJ1-2	CASSLAGISNGYTF	TGCGCCAGCAGCTTGGCCGGTATCTCGAATGGCTACACCTTC
TRBV7-8	.	TRBD2	TRBJ2-1	CASSATSGNNEQFF	TGTGCCAGCAGCGCTACTAGCGGGAACAATGAGCAGTTCTTC
TRBV12-3/TRBV12-4	.	.	TRBJ2-1	CASSLGQYNEQFF	TGTGCCAGCAGTTTAGGACAGTACAATGAGCAGTTCTTC
TRBV7-6	once	.	TRBJ1-6	CASSPGGGSPLHF	TGTGCCAGCAGCCCCGGAGGTGGTTCACCCCTCCACTTT
TRBV5-1	.	.	TRBJ2-5	CASSLGPTPDGTQYF	TGCGCCAGCAGCTTGGGCCCCACCCCAGATGGGACCCAGTACTTC
TRBV19	.	TRBD1	TRBJ2-2	CASSRGGANTGELFF	TGTGCCAGTAGCCGAGGGGGCGCGAACACCGGGGAGCTGTTTTTT
TRBV6-5	.	.	TRBJ1-1	CASRRGSYTEAFF	TGTGCCAGCAGAAGGGGGTCGTACACTGAAGCTTTCTTT
TRBV2	.	TRBD2	TRBJ2-3	CASSATGTSGGAASTDTQYF	TGTGCCAGCAGTGCCACCGGGACTAGCGGGGGCGCGGCCAGCACAGATACGCAGTATTTT
TRBV5-4	.	TRBD2	TRBJ2-2	CASKPGGNTGELFF	TGTGCCAGCAAGCCGGGAGGTAACACCGGGGAGCTGTTTTTT